This TCR beta chain is from a study of OX40 agonist ivuxolimab in advanced cancers. Method: immunoSEQ multiplex PCR; TCRdb's copy keeps in-frame clones and lacks some. The sample includes 75,000 to 95,000 clones, roughly 92% seen only once; the top ten take 11%. Worth noting for this clone: No antigen is known for it. One end of the junction is discordant with germline, which a read error may explain.

Germline loops: CDR1 SEHNR, CDR2 FQNEAQ (reference sequence). The length of the CDR3 is 15 residues. Overall study results and limits: There was clonal expansion of CD4+ and CD8+ blood T cells by week 6 at 0.1 to 3.0 mg/kg.

This clonotype originated in an adult with an advanced solid tumor such as melanoma, head and neck, liver or kidney cancer. This specimen was CD4+ or CD8+ T cells sorted from blood, taken in a trial of the OX40 agonist ivuxolimab. V and J are TRBV7-9 and TRBJ2-7, with D possibly being TRBD1 (6 bases). CDR3 loop: CASSSNRDRWHERYF. CDR3 nucleotides: TGTGCCAGCAGCTCGAACAGGGATCGCTGGCACGAGCGGTACTTC. Supplemented by reference TRBV7-9 and TRBJ2-7, the full variable domain reads DTGVSQNPRHKITKRGQNVTFRCDPISEHNRLYWYRQTLGQGPEFLTYFQNEAQLEKSRLLSDRFSAERPKGSFSTLEIQRTEQGDSAMYLCASSSNRDRWHERYFGPGTRLTVT.